This T cell receptor (beta chain) derives from a study of blood T cell repertoires in COVID-19. Study in general: Sites across the United States, Italy and Spain contributed samples from acute and convalescent COVID-19. Nucleic acid was either cDNA or gDNA, and it came from T cells, B-cell-depleted T cells, or PBMCs.

One Seattle source followed patients from active infection through their disease course. Original analysis: It was from reference gene primer amplification that nucleated cell counts were estimated. This table comes from immunoSEQ multiplex PCR, and its TCRdb copy is limited to in-frame clones, with some not included. V and J calls and clone size are those listed in that table; D and trimming were worked out from the DNA. The table includes roughly 200,000 clones, roughly 83% detected once. Germline CDR1 and CDR2: SNHLY and FYNNEI. V was pared by 6 bases and J by 2 bases, with 7 bases of the junction left unmatched. The CDR3 has 15 residues.

The sequenced material came from peripheral blood. The chain links TRBV2 to TRBJ1-5, with 7 bases that match TRBD1. The sequence was collected from a woman aged 40 to 49 with COVID-19, enrolled during active disease. The CDR3 loop reads CASRGTVRGNQPQHF. The DNA for the CDR3 is TGTGCCAGCAGGGGGACAGTAAGGGGCAATCAGCCCCAGCATTTT.